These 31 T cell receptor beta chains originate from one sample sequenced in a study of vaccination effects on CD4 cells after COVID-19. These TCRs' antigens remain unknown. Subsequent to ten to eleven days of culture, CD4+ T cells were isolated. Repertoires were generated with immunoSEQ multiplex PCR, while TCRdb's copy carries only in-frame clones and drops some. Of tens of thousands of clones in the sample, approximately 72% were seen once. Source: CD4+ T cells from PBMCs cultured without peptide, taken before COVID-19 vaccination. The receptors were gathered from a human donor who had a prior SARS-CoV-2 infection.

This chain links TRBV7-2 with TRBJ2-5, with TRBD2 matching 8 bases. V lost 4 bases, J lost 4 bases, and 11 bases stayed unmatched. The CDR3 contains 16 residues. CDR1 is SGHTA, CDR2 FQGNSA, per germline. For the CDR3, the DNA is TGTGCCAGCAGCTACGAAGCGGGAGAGGGGCCAGAGACCCAGTACTTC. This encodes CASSYEAGEGPETQYF. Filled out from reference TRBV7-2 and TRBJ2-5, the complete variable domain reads GAGVSQSPSNKVTEKGKDVELRCDPISGHTALYWYRQSLGQGLEFLIYFQGNSAPDKSGLPSDRFSAERTGGSVSTLTIQRTQQEDSAVYLCASSYEAGEGPETQYFGPGTRLLVL.

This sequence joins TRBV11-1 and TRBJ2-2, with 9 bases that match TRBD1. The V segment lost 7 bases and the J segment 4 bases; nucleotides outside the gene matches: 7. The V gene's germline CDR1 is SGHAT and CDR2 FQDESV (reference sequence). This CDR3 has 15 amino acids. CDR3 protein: CASTLDRGITGELFF. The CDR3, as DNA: TGTGCCAGCACCTTGGACAGGGGAATCACCGGGGAGCTGTTTTTT.

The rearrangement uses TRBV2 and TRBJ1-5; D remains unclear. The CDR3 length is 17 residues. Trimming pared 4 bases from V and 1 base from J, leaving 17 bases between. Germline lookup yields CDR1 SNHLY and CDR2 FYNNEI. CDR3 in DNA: TGTGCCAGCAGTGTACATCTTGGGGTATTAAGCAATCAGCCCCAGCATTTT. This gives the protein CASSVHLGVLSNQPQHF.

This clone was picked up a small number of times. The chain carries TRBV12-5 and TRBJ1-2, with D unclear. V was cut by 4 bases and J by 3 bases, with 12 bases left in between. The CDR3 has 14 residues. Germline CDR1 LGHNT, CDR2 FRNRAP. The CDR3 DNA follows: TGTGCTAGTGGTTCAGACCTGTCGGACTATGGCTACACCTTC. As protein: CASGSDLSDYGYTF.

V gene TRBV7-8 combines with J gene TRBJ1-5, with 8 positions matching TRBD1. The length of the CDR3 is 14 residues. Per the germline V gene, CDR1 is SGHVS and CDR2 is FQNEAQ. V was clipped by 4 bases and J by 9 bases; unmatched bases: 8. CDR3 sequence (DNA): TGTGCCAGCAGCTCCGGACAGGGTGATCGGCCCCAGCATTTT. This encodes CASSSGQGDRPQHF.

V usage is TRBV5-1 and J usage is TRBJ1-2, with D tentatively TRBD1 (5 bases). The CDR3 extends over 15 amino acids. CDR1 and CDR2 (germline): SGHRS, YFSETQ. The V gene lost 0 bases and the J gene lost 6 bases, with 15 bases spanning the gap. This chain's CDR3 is CASSLAFSGPDGYTF. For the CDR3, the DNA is TGCGCCAGCAGCTTGGCCTTTTCAGGGCCAGATGGCTACACCTTC.

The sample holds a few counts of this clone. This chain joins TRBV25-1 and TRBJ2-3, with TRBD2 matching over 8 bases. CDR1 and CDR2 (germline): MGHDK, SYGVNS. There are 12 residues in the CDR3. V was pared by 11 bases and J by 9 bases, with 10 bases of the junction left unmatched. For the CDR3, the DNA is TGTGCCGCCGGGGGGGGACTCGGCACGCAGTATTTT. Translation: CAAGGGLGTQYF. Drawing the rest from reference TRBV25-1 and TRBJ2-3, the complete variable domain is EADIYQTPRYLVIGTGKKITLECSQTMGHDKMYWYQQDPGMELHLIHYSYGVNSTEKGDLSSESTVSRIRTEHFPLTLESARPSHTSQYLCAAGGGLGTQYFGPGTRLTVL.

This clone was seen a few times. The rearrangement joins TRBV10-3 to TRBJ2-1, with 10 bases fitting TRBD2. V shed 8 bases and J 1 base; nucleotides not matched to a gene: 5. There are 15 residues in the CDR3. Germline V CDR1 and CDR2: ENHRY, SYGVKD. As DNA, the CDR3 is TGTGCCATCCAGCGGGAGGGCCGATCCTACAATGAGCAGTTCTTC. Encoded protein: CAIQREGRSYNEQFF.

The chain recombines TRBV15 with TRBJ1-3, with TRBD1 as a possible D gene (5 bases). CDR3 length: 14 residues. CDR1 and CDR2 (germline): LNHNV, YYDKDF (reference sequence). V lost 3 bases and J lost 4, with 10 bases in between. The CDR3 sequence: CATSRGESGNTIYF. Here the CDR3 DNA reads TGTGCCACCAGCAGGGGGGAGTCCGGAAACACCATATATTTT.

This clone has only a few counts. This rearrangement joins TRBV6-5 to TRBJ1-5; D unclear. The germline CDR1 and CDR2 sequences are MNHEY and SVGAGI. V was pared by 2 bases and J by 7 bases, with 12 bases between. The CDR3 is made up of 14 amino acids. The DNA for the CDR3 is TGTGCCAGCAGTTACGTCCGGGCTGGCCAGCCCCAGCATTTT. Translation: CASSYVRAGQPQHF.

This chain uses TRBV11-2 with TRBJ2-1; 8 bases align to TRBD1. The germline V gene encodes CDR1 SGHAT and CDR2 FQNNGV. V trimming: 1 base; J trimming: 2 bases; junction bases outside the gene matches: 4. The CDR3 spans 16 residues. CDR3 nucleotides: TGTGCCAGCAGCTTAGGGAACAGGGGGACCTACAATGAGCAGTTCTTC. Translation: CASSLGNRGTYNEQFF.

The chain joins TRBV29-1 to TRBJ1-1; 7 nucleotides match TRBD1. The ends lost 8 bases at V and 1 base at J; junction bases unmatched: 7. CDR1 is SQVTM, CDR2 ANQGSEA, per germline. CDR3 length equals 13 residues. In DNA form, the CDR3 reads TGCAGCTCGGGACAGTATGCGAACACTGAAGCTTTCTTT. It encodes CSSGQYANTEAFF.

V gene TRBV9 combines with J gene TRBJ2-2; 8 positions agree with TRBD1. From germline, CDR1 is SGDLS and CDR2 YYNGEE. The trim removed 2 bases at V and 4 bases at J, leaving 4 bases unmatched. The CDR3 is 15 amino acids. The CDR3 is CASSVTGDATGELFF. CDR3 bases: TGTGCCAGCAGCGTGACAGGGGACGCCACCGGGGAGCTGTTTTTT.

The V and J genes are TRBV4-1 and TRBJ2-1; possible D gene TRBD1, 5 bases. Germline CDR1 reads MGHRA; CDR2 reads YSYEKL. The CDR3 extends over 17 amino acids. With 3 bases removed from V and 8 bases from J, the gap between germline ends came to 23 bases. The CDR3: CASSHVFRAKGADEQFF. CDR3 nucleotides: TGCGCCAGCAGCCACGTGTTTAGGGCTAAAGGGGCGGATGAGCAGTTCTTC.

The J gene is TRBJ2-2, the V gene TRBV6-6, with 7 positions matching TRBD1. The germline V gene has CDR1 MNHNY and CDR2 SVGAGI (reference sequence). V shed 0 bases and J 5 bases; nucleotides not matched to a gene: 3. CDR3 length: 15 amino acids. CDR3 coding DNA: TGTGCCAGCAGTTACTCTGACAGGGCTACCGGGGAGCTGTTTTTT. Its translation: CASSYSDRATGELFF.

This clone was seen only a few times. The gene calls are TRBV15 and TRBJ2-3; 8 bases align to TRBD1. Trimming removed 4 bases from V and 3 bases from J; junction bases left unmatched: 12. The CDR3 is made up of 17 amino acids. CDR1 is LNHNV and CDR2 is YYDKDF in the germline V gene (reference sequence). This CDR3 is CATSTLLGTGLTDTQYF. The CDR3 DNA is TGTGCCACCAGCACATTGCTCGGGACAGGTCTTACAGATACGCAGTATTTT.

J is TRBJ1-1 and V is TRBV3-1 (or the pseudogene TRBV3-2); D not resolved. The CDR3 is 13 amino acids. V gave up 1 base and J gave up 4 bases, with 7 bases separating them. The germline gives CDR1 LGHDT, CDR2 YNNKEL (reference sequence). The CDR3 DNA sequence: TGTGCCAGCAGCCAAGCACCGGGCACTGAAGCTTTCTTT. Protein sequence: CASSQAPGTEAFF.

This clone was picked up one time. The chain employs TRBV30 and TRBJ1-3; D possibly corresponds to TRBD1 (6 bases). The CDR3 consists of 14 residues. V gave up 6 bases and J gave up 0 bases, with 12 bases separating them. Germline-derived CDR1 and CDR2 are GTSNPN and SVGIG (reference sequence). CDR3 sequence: CACTWDTSGNTIYF. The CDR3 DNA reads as TGTGCCTGCACATGGGACACCTCTGGAAACACCATATATTTT.

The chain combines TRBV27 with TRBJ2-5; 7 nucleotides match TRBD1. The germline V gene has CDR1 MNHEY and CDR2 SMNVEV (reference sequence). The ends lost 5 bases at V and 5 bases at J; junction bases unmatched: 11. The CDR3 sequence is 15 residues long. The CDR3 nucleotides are TGTGCCAGCAGTATAGAGGGGGCCTACGGGGAGACCCAGTACTTC. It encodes CASSIEGAYGETQYF.

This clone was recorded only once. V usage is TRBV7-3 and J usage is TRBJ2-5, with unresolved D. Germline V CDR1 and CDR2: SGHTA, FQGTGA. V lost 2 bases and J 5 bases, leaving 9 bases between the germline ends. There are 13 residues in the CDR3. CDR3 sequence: CASSLRPTETQYF. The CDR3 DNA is TGTGCCAGCAGCTTACGACCCACGGAGACCCAGTACTTC.

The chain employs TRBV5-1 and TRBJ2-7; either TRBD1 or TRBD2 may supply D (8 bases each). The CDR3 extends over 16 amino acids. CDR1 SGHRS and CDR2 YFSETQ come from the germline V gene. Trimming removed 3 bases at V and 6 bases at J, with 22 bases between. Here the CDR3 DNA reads TGCGCCAGCAGCTATCGGGGGGGGACAGGTTTGGGCGAGCAGTACTTC. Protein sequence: CASSYRGGTGLGEQYF.

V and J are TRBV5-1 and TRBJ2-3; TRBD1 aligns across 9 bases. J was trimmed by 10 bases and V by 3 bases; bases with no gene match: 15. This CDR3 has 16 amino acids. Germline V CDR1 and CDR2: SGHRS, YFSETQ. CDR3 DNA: TGCGCCAGCAGCTCAACCGGGACAGGGAATTCGGGGGCGCAGTATTTT. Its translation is CASSSTGTGNSGAQYF.

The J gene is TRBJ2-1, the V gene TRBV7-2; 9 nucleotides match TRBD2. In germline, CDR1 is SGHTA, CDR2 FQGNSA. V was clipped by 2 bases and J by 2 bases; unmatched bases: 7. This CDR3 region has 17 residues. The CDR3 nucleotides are TGTGCCAGCAGCTTATTTCTAGCGGGGCCTCCCTACAATGAGCAGTTCTTC. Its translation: CASSLFLAGPPYNEQFF.

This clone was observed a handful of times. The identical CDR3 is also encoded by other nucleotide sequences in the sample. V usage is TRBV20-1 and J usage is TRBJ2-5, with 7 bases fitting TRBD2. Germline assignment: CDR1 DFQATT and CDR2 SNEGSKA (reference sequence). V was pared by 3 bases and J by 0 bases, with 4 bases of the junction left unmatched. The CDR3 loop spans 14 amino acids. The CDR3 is CSASGGGNQETQYF. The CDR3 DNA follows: TGCAGTGCTAGTGGCGGGGGAAACCAAGAGACCCAGTACTTC.

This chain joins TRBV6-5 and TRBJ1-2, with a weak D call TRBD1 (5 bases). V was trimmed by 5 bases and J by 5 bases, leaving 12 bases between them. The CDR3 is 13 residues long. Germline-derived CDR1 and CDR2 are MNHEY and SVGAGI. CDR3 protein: CASSLGGSYGYTF. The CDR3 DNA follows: TGTGCCAGCAGTCTGGGGGGTTCATATGGCTACACCTTC.

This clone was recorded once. The CDR3 sequence: CASSLAPGRQGNIQYF. DNA of the CDR3: TGTGCCAGCAGCTTGGCCCCTGGTAGGCAGGGGAACATTCAGTACTTC. The rearrangement uses TRBV5-6 and TRBJ2-4; TRBD1 might be the D (6 bases). With 0 bases removed from V and 7 bases from J, the gap between germline ends came to 17 bases. This CDR3 is built from 16 residues. Germline V gene lookup returns CDR1 SGHDT and CDR2 YYEEEE.

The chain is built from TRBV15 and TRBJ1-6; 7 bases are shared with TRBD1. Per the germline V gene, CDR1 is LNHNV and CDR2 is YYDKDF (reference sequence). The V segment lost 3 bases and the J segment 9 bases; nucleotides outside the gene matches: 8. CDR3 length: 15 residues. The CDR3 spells CATSSRTGLGSPLHF. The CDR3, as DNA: TGTGCCACCAGCAGTAGGACAGGCCTGGGTTCACCCCTCCACTTT. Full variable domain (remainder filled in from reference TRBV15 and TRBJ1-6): DAMVIQNPRYQVTQFGKPVTLSCSQTLNHNVMYWYQQKSSQAPKLLFHYYDKDFNNEADTPDNFQSRRPNTSFCFLDIRSPGLGDTAMYLCATSSRTGLGSPLHFGNGTRLTVT.

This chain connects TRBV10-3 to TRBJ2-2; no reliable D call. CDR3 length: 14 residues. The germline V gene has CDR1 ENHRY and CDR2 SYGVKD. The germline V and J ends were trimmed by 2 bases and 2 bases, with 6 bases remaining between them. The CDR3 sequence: CAISETYNTGELFF. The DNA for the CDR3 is TGTGCCATCAGTGAGACTTACAACACCGGGGAGCTGTTTTTT.

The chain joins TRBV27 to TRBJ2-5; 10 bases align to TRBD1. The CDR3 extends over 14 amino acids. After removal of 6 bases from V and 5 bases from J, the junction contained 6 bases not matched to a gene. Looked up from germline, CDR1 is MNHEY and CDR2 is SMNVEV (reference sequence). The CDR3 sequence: CASRGQGDWETQYF. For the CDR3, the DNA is TGTGCCAGCAGAGGACAGGGGGATTGGGAGACCCAGTACTTC.

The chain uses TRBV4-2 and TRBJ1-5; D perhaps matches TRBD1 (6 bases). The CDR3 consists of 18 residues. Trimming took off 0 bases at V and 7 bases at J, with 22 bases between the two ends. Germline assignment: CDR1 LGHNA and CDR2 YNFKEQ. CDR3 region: CASSQDFGGRGGRQPQHF. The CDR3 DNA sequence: TGTGCCAGCAGCCAAGATTTCGGGGGGCGCGGGGGTAGGCAGCCCCAGCATTTT.

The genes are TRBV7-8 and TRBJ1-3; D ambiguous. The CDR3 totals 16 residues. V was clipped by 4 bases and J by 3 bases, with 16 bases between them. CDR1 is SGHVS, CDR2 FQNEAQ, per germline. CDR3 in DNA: TGTGCCAGCAGCTCTGAGCTTGGGCATTATGGAAACACCATATATTTT. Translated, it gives CASSSELGHYGNTIYF.